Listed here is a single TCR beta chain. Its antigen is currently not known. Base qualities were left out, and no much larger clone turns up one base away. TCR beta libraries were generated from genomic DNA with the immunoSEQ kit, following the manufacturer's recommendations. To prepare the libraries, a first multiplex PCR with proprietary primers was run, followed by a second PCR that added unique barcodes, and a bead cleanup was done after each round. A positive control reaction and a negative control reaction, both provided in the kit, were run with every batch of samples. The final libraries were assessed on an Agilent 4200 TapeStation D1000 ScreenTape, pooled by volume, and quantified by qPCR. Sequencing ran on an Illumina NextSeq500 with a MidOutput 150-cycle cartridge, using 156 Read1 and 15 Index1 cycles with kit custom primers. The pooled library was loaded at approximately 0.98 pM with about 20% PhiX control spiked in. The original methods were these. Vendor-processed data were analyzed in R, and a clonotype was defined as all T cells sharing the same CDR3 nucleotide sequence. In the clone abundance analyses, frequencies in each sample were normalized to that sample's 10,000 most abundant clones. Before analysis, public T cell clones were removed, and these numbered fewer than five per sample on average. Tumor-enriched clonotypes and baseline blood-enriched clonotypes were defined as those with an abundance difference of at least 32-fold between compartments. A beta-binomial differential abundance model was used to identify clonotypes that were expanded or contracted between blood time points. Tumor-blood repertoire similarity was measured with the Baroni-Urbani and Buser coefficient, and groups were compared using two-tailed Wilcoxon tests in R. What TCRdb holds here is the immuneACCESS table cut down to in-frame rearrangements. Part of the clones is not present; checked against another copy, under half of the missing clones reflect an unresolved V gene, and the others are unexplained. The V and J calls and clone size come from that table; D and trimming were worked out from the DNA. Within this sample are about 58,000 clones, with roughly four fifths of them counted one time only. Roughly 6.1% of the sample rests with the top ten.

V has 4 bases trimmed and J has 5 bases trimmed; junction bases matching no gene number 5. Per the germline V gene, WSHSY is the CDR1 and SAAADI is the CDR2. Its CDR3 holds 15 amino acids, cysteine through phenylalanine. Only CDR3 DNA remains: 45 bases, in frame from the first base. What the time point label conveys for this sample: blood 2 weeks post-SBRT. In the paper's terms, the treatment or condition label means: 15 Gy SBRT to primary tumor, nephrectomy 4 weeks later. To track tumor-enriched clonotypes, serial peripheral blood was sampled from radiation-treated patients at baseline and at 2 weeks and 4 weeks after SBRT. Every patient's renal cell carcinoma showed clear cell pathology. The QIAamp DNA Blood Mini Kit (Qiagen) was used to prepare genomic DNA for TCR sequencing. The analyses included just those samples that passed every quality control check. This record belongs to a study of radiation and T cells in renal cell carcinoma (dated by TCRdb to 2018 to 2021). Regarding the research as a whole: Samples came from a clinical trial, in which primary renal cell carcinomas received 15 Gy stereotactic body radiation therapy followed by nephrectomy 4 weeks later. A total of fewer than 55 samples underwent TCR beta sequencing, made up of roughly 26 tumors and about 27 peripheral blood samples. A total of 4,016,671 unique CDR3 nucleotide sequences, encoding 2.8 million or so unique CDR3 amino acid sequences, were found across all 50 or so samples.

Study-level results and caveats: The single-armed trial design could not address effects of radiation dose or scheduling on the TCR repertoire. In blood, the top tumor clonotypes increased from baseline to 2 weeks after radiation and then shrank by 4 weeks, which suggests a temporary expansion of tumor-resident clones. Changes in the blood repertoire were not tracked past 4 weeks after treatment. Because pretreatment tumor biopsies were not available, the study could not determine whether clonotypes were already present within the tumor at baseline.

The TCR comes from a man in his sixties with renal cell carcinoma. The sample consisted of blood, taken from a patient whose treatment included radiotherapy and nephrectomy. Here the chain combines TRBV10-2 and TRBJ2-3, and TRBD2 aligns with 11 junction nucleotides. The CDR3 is CASSGSSGRIDTQYF. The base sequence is TGCGCCAGCAGTGGATCTAGCGGGAGGATAGATACGCAGTATTTT.